The rows below give T cell receptor beta chains drawn from one sample of a study of regulatory T cells in long-lasting Graves disease. Each CDR3 protein is one row after TCRdb ran MiXCR on the multiplex PCR reads. The table lists about 470,000 distinct CDR3 sequences, 15% to 20% of them singletons, with 9% to 15% in the top ten. These same records also appear under a second study, on T cells in Graves' hyperthyroidism and ophthalmopathy.

Sequencing used peripheral blood mononuclear cells (PBMCs), obtained at new diagnosis, from a patient treated with antithyroid drugs. These receptors were taken from a man between 35 and 55 years old with Graves disease. CDR3s include the opening cysteine and the closing phenylalanine or tryptophan. A D gene is named only where the DNA matches it firmly. Expanded clones are given a class, and other clones once, few, many or no size at all.

J gene	D gene	V gene	clone size	CDR3 DNA	CDR3 protein
TRBJ1-5	NA	TRBV7-8	few	TGTGCCAGCAGCACGCGCCTTTGGGGGGCTGGTCAGCCCCAGCATTTT	CASSTRLWGAGQPQHF
TRBJ1-5	NA	TRBV28	many	TGTGCCAGCAGTAAACACGGGACCTTTGCTAGCAATCAGCCCCAGCATTTT	CASSKHGTFASNQPQHF
TRBJ2-5	NA	TRBV5-1	once	TGCGCCAGCAGCCGGCGACAGGCAGAAGAGACCCAGTACTTC	CASSRRQAEETQYF
TRBJ2-1	NA	TRBV7-3	few	TGTGCCGGCAGCACTACCGGGAATGAGCAGTTCTTC	CAGSTTGNEQFF
TRBJ1-5	TRBD1	TRBV9	many	TGTGCCAGCAGTAAACAGGGGGCTTTAGATCAGCCCCAGCATTTT	CASSKQGALDQPQHF
TRBJ2-5	TRBD1	TRBV5-1	NA	TGCGCCAGCAGCTTGGGTACCGGGACAGGGGGCCAAGAGACCCAGTACTTC	CASSLGTGTGGQETQYF
TRBJ2-5	TRBD1	TRBV20-1	many	TGCAGTGCTACGGACAGGGTCCAAGAGACCCAGTACTTC	CSATDRVQETQYF
TRBJ2-2	NA	TRBV7-3	NA	TGTGCCAGCAGGAGGACCCCGGGGGACACCGGGGAGCTGTTTTTT	CASRRTPGDTGELFF
TRBJ2-1	TRBD2	TRBV24-1	many	TGTGCCACCAGTGATCGACTAGCGGGAAGTTCCTACAATGAGCAGTTCTTC	CATSDRLAGSSYNEQFF
TRBJ2-7	TRBD2	TRBV28	many	TGTGCCAGCAGACCGGCGGGAGGGAGGACCTACGAGCAGTACTTC	CASRPAGGRTYEQYF
TRBJ2-1	NA	TRBV6-1	NA	TGTGCCAGCAGCCTAGAAAGACTCGTTACCAATGAGCAGTTCTTC	CASSLERLVTNEQFF
TRBJ1-3	NA	TRBV27	NA	TGTGCCAGCAGGACGGACGAAAACACCATATATTTT	CASRTDENTIYF
TRBJ1-5	NA	TRBV27	few	TGTGCCAGCAGTTTATTCTCAGGGCAGCCCCAGCATTTT	CASSLFSGQPQHF
TRBJ1-4	NA	TRBV6-2/TRBV6-3	NA	TGTGCCAGCAGTGAAGGGAAGGCTAATGAAAAACTGTTTTTT	CASSEGKANEKLFF
TRBJ1-5	NA	TRBV15	NA	TGTGCCACCAGTGGTCAGACTTATAGCAATCAGCCCCAGCATTTT	CATSGQTYSNQPQHF
TRBJ2-3	TRBD2	TRBV2	many	TGTGCCAGCAGAGCGGGACTAGCGATGTCAGATACGCAGTATTTT	CASRAGLAMSDTQYF
TRBJ1-1	TRBD1	TRBV18	NA	TGTGCCAGCTCACCGGGACAGGGGTTCAGGAACACTGAAGCTTTCTTT	CASSPGQGFRNTEAFF
TRBJ2-7	NA	TRBV20-1	many	TGCAGTGCTAGAGATCCAGGTCGGCAGATCTACGAGCAGTACTTC	CSARDPGRQIYEQYF
TRBJ2-1	NA	TRBV2	many	TGTGCCAGCCTTTTTCCGAGCTCCTACAATGAGCAGTTCTTC	CASLFPSSYNEQFF
TRBJ1-1	TRBD1	TRBV3-1	few	TGTGCCAGCAGCCGCCAGACAGGGAGGGGGACTGAAGCTTTCTTT	CASSRQTGRGTEAFF
TRBJ2-7	TRBD1	TRBV28	many	TGTGCCAGCAGTTACTCCGGGACAGACTACGAGCAGTACTTC	CASSYSGTDYEQYF
TRBJ2-7	TRBD2	TRBV3-1	many	TGTGCCAGCAGCCAAGCCGGGACTAGCGATAGCGAGCAGTACTTC	CASSQAGTSDSEQYF
TRBJ1-1	TRBD1	TRBV9	few	TGTGCCAGCAGCGTAGATCCGCCCCAGGGGGCGAAGACTGAAGCTTTCTTT	CASSVDPPQGAKTEAFF
TRBJ2-3	NA	TRBV20-1	many	TGCAGTGCCAGAGAATCGGGACGGAGCACAGATACGCAGTATTTT	CSARESGRSTDTQYF
TRBJ2-2	NA	TRBV5-1	many	TGCGCCAGCAGCTTGGTAGGAGGTTACACCGGGGAGCTGTTTTTT	CASSLVGGYTGELFF
TRBJ2-5	TRBD1	TRBV5-1	NA	TGCGCCAGCAGCTACCGCCGGGACAGACAAGAGACCCAGTACTTC	CASSYRRDRQETQYF
TRBJ1-5	NA	TRBV7-8	NA	TGTGCCAGCAGCTTAGAGTATGCGCCCCAGCATTTT	CASSLEYAPQHF